Listed here are 21 T cell receptor beta chains from one sample, sequenced in a study of Tregs in tolerant kidney transplant recipients. Recipients received nonmyeloablative bone marrow transplants from related graft donors, with transient mixed chimerism. Clones were sequenced by immunoSEQ multiplex PCR, and TCRdb holds only the in-frame ones, with some missing. This sample yields about 50,000 clones, of which around nine tenths are seen a single time; 15% to 17% belongs to the top ten. The sequencing used CD8+ T cells from blood (PBMCs), collected 12 months after the transplant. The receptors stem from a human patient who received a combined kidney and bone marrow transplant. Some T cells here may be from the graft donor.

V and J are TRBV19 and TRBJ1-2; unclear D gene. The CDR3 sequence is 12 residues long. Germline V gene data show CDR1 as LNHDA and CDR2 as SQIVND (reference sequence). Trimming left V 3 bases short and J 8 bases short, with 10 bases between. In DNA form, the CDR3 reads TGTGCCAGTAGTATGGGTCGGGAGGGCTACACCTTC. It yields the protein CASSMGREGYTF.

The chain combines TRBV5-5 with TRBJ1-4; D is unresolved. This CDR3 contains 14 residues. V was shortened by 0 bases and J by 0 bases, with 3 bases between the two germline ends. Germline V gene data show CDR1 as SGHKS and CDR2 as YYEKEE (reference sequence). CDR3 nucleotides: TGTGCCAGCAGCTTGGGCGCAACTAATGAAAAACTGTTTTTT. Translating it yields CASSLGATNEKLFF.

The V gene is TRBV5-1, the J gene TRBJ2-7; no clear D. This CDR3 spans 11 amino acids. Deletions cut 2 bases from V and 4 bases from J, with 4 bases between. Per the germline V gene, CDR1 is SGHRS and CDR2 is YFSETQ. The CDR3 region is CASSFRYEQYF. DNA of the CDR3: TGCGCCAGCAGCTTTAGATACGAGCAGTACTTC.

The chain combines TRBV7-2 with TRBJ2-3, with TRBD2 matching over 7 bases. Germline lookup yields CDR1 SGHTA and CDR2 FQGNSA. The CDR3 loop spans 17 amino acids. The trim removed 1 base at V and 0 bases at J, leaving 7 bases unmatched. The CDR3 DNA reads TGTGCCAGCAGCTTAGTACGGCTAGCGGTTAGCACAGATACGCAGTATTTT. Its translation: CASSLVRLAVSTDTQYF.

The chain has TRBV5-1 and TRBJ2-7; D is unresolved. Trimming left V 2 bases short and J 1 base short, with 10 bases between. Germline V gene sequence: CDR1 SGHRS, CDR2 YFSETQ. There are 14 residues in the CDR3. In DNA form, the CDR3 reads TGCGCCAGCAGCTTTAAAGAGGCTTCCTACGAGCAGTACTTC. Translation gives CASSFKEASYEQYF.

The chain has TRBV4-1 and TRBJ2-2; a possible D gene is TRBD1 (5 bases). With 9 bases removed from V and 4 bases from J, the gap between germline ends came to 12 bases. The CDR3 contains 13 residues. CDR1 is MGHRA, CDR2 YSYEKL, per germline. The CDR3 region is CASLQGPTGELFF. CDR3 DNA: TGCGCCAGTCTTCAGGGCCCCACCGGGGAGCTGTTTTTT.

The gene calls are TRBV7-3 and TRBJ2-1, with D possibly matching TRBD2 (6 bases). This CDR3 has 13 residues. CDR1 is SGHTA, CDR2 FQGTGA, per germline. V was pared by 5 bases and J by 12 bases, with 17 bases between. CDR3 sequence: CASSPPDERVQFF. The CDR3 DNA reads TGTGCCAGCAGCCCTCCTGATGAGCGGGTGCAGTTCTTC.

The genes are TRBV5-6 and TRBJ2-3; 10 nucleotides match TRBD1. This CDR3 is 15 amino acids long. J lost 3 bases, V lost 0 bases, and 1 base had no gene match. The germline CDR1 and CDR2 sequences are SGHDT and YYEEEE. The CDR3 nucleotides read TGTGCCAGCAGCTTGGAGGGACAGGGGACAGATACGCAGTATTTT. This gives the protein CASSLEGQGTDTQYF.

The chain joins TRBV7-2 to TRBJ2-7, with D possibly being TRBD2 (5 bases). V lost 6 bases and J lost 3, with 15 bases in between. This CDR3 is 14 amino acids long. Germline lookup yields CDR1 SGHTA and CDR2 FQGNSA. CDR3 region: CASSASGGGYEQYF. CDR3 nucleotide sequence: TGTGCCAGCAGTGCTAGTGGAGGAGGCTACGAGCAGTACTTC. Filled out from reference TRBV7-2 and TRBJ2-7, the complete variable domain reads GAGVSQSPSNKVTEKGKDVELRCDPISGHTALYWYRQSLGQGLEFLIYFQGNSAPDKSGLPSDRFSAERTGGSVSTLTIQRTQQEDSAVYLCASSASGGGYEQYFGPGTRLTVT.

The CDR3 DNA sequence: TGTGCCAGCAGCCACTCGGGACACCCCGAGGCTTTCTTT. Its translation: CASSHSGHPEAFF. The chain couples TRBV7-9 to TRBJ1-1; the D gene is possibly TRBD1 (6 bases). The CDR3 runs 13 residues. The germline V and J ends were trimmed by 5 bases and 11 bases, with 18 bases remaining between them. Germline lookup yields CDR1 SEHNR and CDR2 FQNEAQ (reference sequence). Filled out from reference TRBV7-9 and TRBJ1-1, the complete variable domain reads DTGVSQNPRHKITKRGQNVTFRCDPISEHNRLYWYRQTLGQGPEFLTYFQNEAQLEKSRLLSDRFSAERPKGSFSTLEIQRTEQGDSAMYLCASSHSGHPEAFFGQGTRLTVV.

The chain employs TRBV7-2 and TRBJ2-7, with TRBD2 matching over 12 bases. V shed 4 bases and J 0 bases; nucleotides not matched to a gene: 10. Germline CDR1 reads SGHTA; CDR2 reads FQGNSA. This CDR3 has 18 amino acids. The CDR3, as DNA: TGTGCCAGCAGCTCGCTAAGACTAGCGGGGGCCTTCTCCTACGAGCAGTACTTC. Translation gives CASSSLRLAGAFSYEQYF.

CDR3 loop: CASSFPLADGREPQETQYF. In DNA form, the CDR3 reads TGTGCCAGCAGTTTCCCCCTCGCTGATGGGCGGGAACCTCAAGAGACCCAGTACTTC. The rearrangement uses TRBV27 and TRBJ2-5; D is perhaps TRBD2 (6 bases). Germline V gene lookup returns CDR1 MNHEY and CDR2 SMNVEV (reference sequence). Trimming left V 3 bases short and J 2 bases short, with 25 bases between. CDR3 size: 19 residues.

V is TRBV19 and J is TRBJ2-1, with no clear D. CDR1 and CDR2 (germline): LNHDA, SQIVND (reference sequence). Trimming stripped 1 base from V and 2 bases from J, with 9 bases between. The CDR3 is made up of 15 amino acids. CDR3 in amino acids: CASSIVGGTYNEQFF. CDR3 nucleotides: TGTGCCAGTAGTATAGTAGGCGGAACCTACAATGAGCAGTTCTTC.

The V gene is TRBV13, the J gene TRBJ2-2; D might be TRBD1 (6 bases). The CDR3 runs 15 residues. Between the trimmed V and J ends, which lost 0 bases and 4 bases, there was a span of 9 bases. Germline CDR1 and CDR2: PRHDT and FYEKMQ (reference sequence). The chain's CDR3 is CASSLGAGVTGELFF. The CDR3 DNA follows: TGTGCCAGCAGCTTAGGTGCAGGGGTCACCGGGGAGCTGTTTTTT. The entire variable domain, with the rest obtained from reference TRBV13 and TRBJ2-2, is as follows: AAGVIQSPRHLIKEKRETATLKCYPIPRHDTVYWYQQGPGQDPQFLISFYEKMQSDKGSIPDRFSAQQFSDYHSELNMSSLELGDSALYFCASSLGAGVTGELFFGEGSRLTVL.

The genes are TRBV28 and TRBJ2-1, with 10 bases that match TRBD1. The CDR3 spans 15 residues. The V segment lost 2 bases and the J segment 3 bases; nucleotides outside the gene matches: 1. Germline V gene lookup returns CDR1 MDHEN and CDR2 SYDVKM. In DNA form, the CDR3 reads TGTGCCAGCAGTTTAGGGACAGGGGTCTACAATGAGCAGTTCTTC. This gives the protein CASSLGTGVYNEQFF.

This chain links TRBV11-1 with TRBJ2-5; 13 positions agree with TRBD2. The V segment lost 1 base and the J segment 4 bases; nucleotides outside the gene matches: 6. CDR3 size: 17 residues. Germline lookup yields CDR1 SGHAT and CDR2 FQDESV (reference sequence). CDR3 sequence reads: CASSLGGLAGVGETQYF. DNA of the CDR3: TGTGCCAGCAGCTTAGGTGGACTAGCGGGAGTGGGAGAGACCCAGTACTTC.

The chain couples TRBV28 to TRBJ2-7, with D possibly TRBD1 on 5 matching bases. The CDR3 is 16 amino acids. V was shortened by 4 bases and J by 4 bases, with 20 bases between the two germline ends. The germline V gene encodes CDR1 MDHEN and CDR2 SYDVKM. CDR3 coding DNA: TGTGCCAGCAGTTCCCCGGACATTCTCCAAAATTACGAGCAGTACTTC. Residues: CASSSPDILQNYEQYF. Full variable domain (outside the CDR3, taken from reference TRBV28 and TRBJ2-7): DVKVTQSSRYLVKRTGEKVFLECVQDMDHENMFWYRQDPGLGLRLIYFSYDVKMKEKGDIPEGYSVSREKKERFSLILESASTNQTSMYLCASSSPDILQNYEQYFGPGTRLTVT.

This chain joins TRBV4-1 and TRBJ2-7; 7 bases line up with TRBD2. Unmatched junction bases numbered 5, after V lost 0 bases and J lost 3 bases. The CDR3 contains 15 residues. Germline V gives CDR1 MGHRA, CDR2 YSYEKL. The CDR3 bases are TGCGCCAGCAGCCAAGATGGGGGAGGGTACTACGAGCAGTACTTC. This gives the protein CASSQDGGGYYEQYF.

The rearrangement links TRBV6-5 to TRBJ2-1; 8 nucleotides align to TRBD2. The V gene end was trimmed by 2 bases and the J gene end by 5 bases; junction bases not matched to a gene: 5. CDR1 is MNHEY, CDR2 SVGAGI, per germline. CDR3 size: 15 residues. In DNA, the CDR3 is TGTGCCAGCAGTTACGATTTAGCGGGAAACAATGAGCAGTTCTTC. This encodes CASSYDLAGNNEQFF.

This clone was found once. V usage is TRBV27 and J usage is TRBJ2-5; weak D call: TRBD1 (6 bases). This CDR3 has 13 amino acids. V gave up 4 bases and J gave up 4 bases, with 10 bases separating them. From germline, CDR1 is MNHEY and CDR2 SMNVEV (reference sequence). DNA for the CDR3: TGTGCCAGCAGTTCCCCAGGGGTAGAGACCCAGTACTTC. It encodes CASSSPGVETQYF.

The chain recombines TRBV30 with TRBJ1-6, with TRBD1 matching over 8 bases. Trimming cost V 4 bases and J 10 bases; bases outside gene matches: 9. The germline V gene has CDR1 GTSNPN and CDR2 SVGIG (reference sequence). This CDR3 region has 14 residues. The DNA of the CDR3 is TGTGCCTGGACCAAGACAGGGGAGCGCTCACCCCTCCACTTT. It encodes CAWTKTGERSPLHF.